The present T cell receptor beta chain was sequenced within a study of PD-L1 blockade in urothelial cancer (dated by TCRdb to the late 2010s). Turning to the overall study: All patients started therapy in the mid-2010s and received atezolizumab 1,200 mg intravenously every 3 weeks. The study, an exploratory multi-omic analysis, examined somatic, immune and clinical correlates of response to PD-L1 blockade with atezolizumab in urothelial cancer. In the same patients, pretreatment tumors underwent whole exome sequencing and RNA sequencing in addition to TCR sequencing. Around 30 patients had pretreatment blood TCR-seq, about 25 had at least one posttreatment blood collection, and about 25 had tumor TCR-seq. Blood samples were analyzed at 3 weeks after treatment start (second dose) and at 6 weeks after treatment start. Durable clinical benefit was achieved by nine patients but not by the remaining 20. Blood samples gave a median of about 150,000 T cells and 77,000 or so unique TCRs, with a median clonality of approximately 0.078. Pretreatment tumor samples and matched peripheral blood, collected serially before and after atezolizumab treatment, underwent TCR sequencing. Durable clinical benefit was defined as progression-free survival longer than 6 months, and TCR features were also tested against progression-free and overall survival. Patients had an ECOG performance status of 0 or 1 and had received between 0 and 3 prior chemotherapy regimens. About 90% of the 29 patients were identified as males with urothelial cancer of bladder origin, and a prior smoking history was reported by 18 of 29 patients. Overall results and qualifications from the work: Because of the small sample size (n = 29) and the many exploratory analyses performed, the results are intended to be regarded as hypothesis-generating. At 3 weeks after the start of treatment, tumor-associated TCR clones in peripheral blood had expanded more in patients with durable benefit (n of about 21, p = 0.022). A pretreatment peripheral blood TCR clonality below the median was linked to improved progression-free and overall survival.

The CDR3 numbers 15 residues from cysteine through phenylalanine. CDR3 DNA is the only sequence kept; it has 45 bases, read in frame from the first base. Trimming at the junction amounts to 6 bases on V and 10 bases on J, and the germline ends lie 20 bases apart. The germline V gene (reference sequence) gives CDR1 as SGHNT and CDR2 as YYREEE. Each PCR received spiked-in synthetic TCR analog templates so that absolute template abundance could be estimated from read counts. Using the immunoSEQ assay, TCRbeta CDR3 regions were amplified from genomic DNA with bias-controlled V and J gene primers. Sequencing of rearranged TCRbeta segments was performed at approximately 20X coverage. In the paper's pipeline: Sequencing errors were corrected by clustering and CDR3s were annotated against IMGT to assign V, D and J genes. Only productive TCRbeta rearrangements were used in downstream analyses, excluding out-of-frame or stop-codon sequences. Clonality was calculated as one minus the Shannon entropy normalized by the log of the number of unique productive sequences. Fisher's exact test with Benjamini-Hochberg correction, at a threshold of adjusted p below 0.01, was used to find clones that differed between time points or between blood and tumor. Drawn from immuneACCESS, this table holds only the in-frame rearrangements with V and J called that TCRdb kept. Clones are partly lost; checked studies trace under half to an unresolved V gene and leave the rest unexplained. V and J calls and clone size are as listed in that table; D and trimming were resolved from the DNA. This sample has tens of thousands of clones in its table, and about 85% of those were observed once. The top ten clones comprise 1.9% of the sample.

This clone was recorded only once. The antigen this receptor binds is unknown. Base qualities are not recorded, but no much larger clone differs from it by a single base. Taken with the paper, the label for time point translates to: peripheral blood 6 weeks after treatment start. A total of about 31 patients with locally advanced or metastatic urothelial carcinoma, treated at Memorial Sloan Kettering on a trial protocol, made up the cohort. Peripheral blood mononuclear cells were collected pretreatment and during treatment, with between 1 and 8 total time points per patient. The Qiagen DNeasy Blood extraction kit was used to purify genomic DNA from total PBMCs and from tumor samples. PBMCs were collected pretreatment and during treatment and were isolated and stored as previously described.

This sample comprised PBMCs, obtained around atezolizumab (anti-PD-L1) treatment. The TCR originated in a middle-aged man with urothelial cancer. The chain joins TRBV5-4 to TRBJ1-6; tentative D gene TRBD1, with 6 bases matching. In nucleotides, the sequence is TGTGCCAGCACCCTCCCGGGGGGGCGTGAATCACCCCTCCACTTT. This is translated as CASTLPGGRESPLHF.